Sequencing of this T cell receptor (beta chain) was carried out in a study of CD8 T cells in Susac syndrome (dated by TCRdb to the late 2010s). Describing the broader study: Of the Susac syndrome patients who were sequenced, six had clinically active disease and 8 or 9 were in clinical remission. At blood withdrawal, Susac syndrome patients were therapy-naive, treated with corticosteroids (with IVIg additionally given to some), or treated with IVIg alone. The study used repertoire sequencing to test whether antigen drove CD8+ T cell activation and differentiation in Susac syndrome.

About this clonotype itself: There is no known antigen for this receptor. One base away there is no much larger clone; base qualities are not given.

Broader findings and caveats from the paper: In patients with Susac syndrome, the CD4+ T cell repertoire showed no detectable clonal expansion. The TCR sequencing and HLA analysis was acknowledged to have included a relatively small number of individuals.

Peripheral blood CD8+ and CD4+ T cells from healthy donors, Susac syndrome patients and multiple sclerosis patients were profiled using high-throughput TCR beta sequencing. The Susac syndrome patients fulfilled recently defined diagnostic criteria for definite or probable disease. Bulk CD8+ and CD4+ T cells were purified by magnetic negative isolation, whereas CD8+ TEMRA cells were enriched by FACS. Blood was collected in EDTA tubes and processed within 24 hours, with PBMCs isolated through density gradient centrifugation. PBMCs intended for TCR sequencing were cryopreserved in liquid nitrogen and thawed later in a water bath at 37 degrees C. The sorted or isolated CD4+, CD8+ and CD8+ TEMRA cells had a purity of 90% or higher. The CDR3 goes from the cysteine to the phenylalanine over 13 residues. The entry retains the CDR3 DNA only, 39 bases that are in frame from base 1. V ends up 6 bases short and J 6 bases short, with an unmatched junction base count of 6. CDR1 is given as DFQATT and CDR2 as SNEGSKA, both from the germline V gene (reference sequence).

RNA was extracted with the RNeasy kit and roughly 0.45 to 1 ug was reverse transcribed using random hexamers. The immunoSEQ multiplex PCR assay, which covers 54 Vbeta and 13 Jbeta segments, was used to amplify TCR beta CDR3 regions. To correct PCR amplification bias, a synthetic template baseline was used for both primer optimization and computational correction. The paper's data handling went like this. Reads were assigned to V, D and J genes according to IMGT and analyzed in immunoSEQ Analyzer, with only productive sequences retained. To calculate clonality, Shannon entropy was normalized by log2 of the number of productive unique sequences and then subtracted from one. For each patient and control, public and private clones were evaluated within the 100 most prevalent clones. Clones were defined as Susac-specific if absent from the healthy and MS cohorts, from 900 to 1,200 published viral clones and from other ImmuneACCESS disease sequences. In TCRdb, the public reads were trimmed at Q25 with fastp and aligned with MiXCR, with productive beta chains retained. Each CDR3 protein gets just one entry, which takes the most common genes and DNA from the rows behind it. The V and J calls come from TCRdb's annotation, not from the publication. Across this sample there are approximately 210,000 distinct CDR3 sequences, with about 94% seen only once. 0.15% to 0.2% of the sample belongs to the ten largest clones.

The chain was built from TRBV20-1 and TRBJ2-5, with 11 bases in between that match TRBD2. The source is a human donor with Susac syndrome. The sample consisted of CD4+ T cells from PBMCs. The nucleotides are TGCAGTGCAAGTAGCGGGGGGGAAAAGACCCAGTACTTC. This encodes CSASSGGEKTQYF.